One and the same sample provided the 32 T cell receptor beta chains below, sequenced in a study of Graves' ophthalmopathy and Graves' hyperthyroidism. Amplified TCR beta CDR3 regions were obtained using RNA transcripts as template. The first round was an RT-PCR with HTBI primers, and the second round was a multiplex PCR. TCRdb called the multiplex PCR reads again in MiXCR, with one record for every CDR3 protein. The data show hundreds of thousands of distinct CDR3 sequences, over 20% seen once. Specimen: peripheral blood. These receptors were collected from a woman aged 18-29 years with stable Graves' hyperthyroidism. Some clones in this sample may be carry-over from other donors' samples.

The rearrangement joins TRBV6-2 or TRBV6-3 to TRBJ1-1; D is possibly TRBD1 (6 bases). The length of the CDR3 is 11 residues. Germline assignment: CDR1 MNHEY and CDR2 SVGEGT. V was shortened by 4 bases and J by 11 bases, with 11 bases between the two germline ends. This CDR3 is CASSSQGPAFF. In DNA form, the CDR3 reads TGTGCCAGCAGTTCTCAGGGGCCGGCTTTCTTT.

In its sample, this clonotype was seen many times. The gene calls are TRBV28 and TRBJ2-7, with a tentative D call TRBD1 (6 bases). V shed 4 bases and J shed 0 bases, with 25 bases lying between them. The CDR3 runs 19 residues. Germline CDR1 and CDR2: MDHEN and SYDVKM. CDR3 region: CASSYPGQLRSIGSYEQYF. CDR3 sequence (DNA): TGTGCCAGCAGTTATCCGGGACAACTACGCTCGATTGGCTCCTACGAGCAGTACTTC.

This clonotype has only a few counts. V is TRBV4-2 and J is TRBJ2-6, with 8 bases identical to TRBD1. The CDR3 is made up of 18 amino acids. V trimming: 3 bases; J trimming: 0 bases; junction bases outside the gene matches: 7. In germline, CDR1 is LGHNA, CDR2 YNFKEQ. The CDR3 sequence: CASSQATGDYSGANVLTF. CDR3 nucleotide sequence: TGTGCCAGCAGCCAGGCGACAGGGGATTACTCTGGGGCCAACGTCCTGACTTTC.

In this sample, this clonotype turned up many times. The chain couples TRBV2 to TRBJ2-5; perhaps TRBD1 as D (6 bases). This CDR3 spans 13 amino acids. Germline V lookup: CDR1 SNHLY, CDR2 FYNNEI. V gave up 6 bases and J gave up 5 bases, with 13 bases separating them. This chain's CDR3 is CASRVTGMETQYF. The CDR3 DNA follows: TGTGCCAGCAGGGTCACAGGGATGGAGACCCAGTACTTC. The whole variable domain, remainder taken from reference TRBV2 and TRBJ2-5, is EPEVTQTPSHQVTQMGQEVILRCVPISNHLYFYWYRQILGQKVEFLVSFYNNEISEKSEIFDDQFSVERPDGSNFTLKIRSTKLEDSAMYFCASRVTGMETQYFGPGTRLLVL.

The table lists this clonotype with many counts. V is TRBV3-1 and J is TRBJ1-1, with unresolved D. V gave up 0 bases and J gave up 7 bases, with 9 bases separating them. This CDR3 has 13 amino acids. CDR1 and CDR2 (germline): LGHDT, YNNKEL (reference sequence). The CDR3 DNA is TGTGCCAGCAGCCAAGAGGACTACCGTGAAGCTTTCTTT. This sequence encodes CASSQEDYREAFF.

The chain's CDR3 is CASSRSLTTTNTGELFF. The CDR3 coding sequence is TGCGCCAGCAGCCGCTCCCTTACAACTACGAACACCGGGGAGCTGTTTTTT. The chain has TRBV5-1 and TRBJ2-2; D is ambiguous. Germline V gene sequence: CDR1 SGHRS, CDR2 YFSETQ. The germline V and J ends were trimmed by 4 bases and 0 bases, with 16 bases remaining between them. The CDR3 has 17 residues.

This clonotype came up many times. The V gene is TRBV29-1, the J gene TRBJ2-2, with 7 nucleotides matching TRBD2. CDR3 size: 13 residues. After removal of 1 base from V and 6 bases from J, the junction contained 2 bases not matched to a gene. Germline V lookup: CDR1 SQVTM, CDR2 ANQGSEA. DNA for the CDR3: TGCAGCGTTGAAGGGACTAGTGCCGGGGAGCTGTTTTTT. This gives the protein CSVEGTSAGELFF.

This clonotype was counted a few times. The gene calls are TRBV11-2 and TRBJ2-2, with 9 nucleotides matching TRBD2. The V gene end was trimmed by 2 bases and the J gene end by 5 bases; junction bases not matched to a gene: 6. The length of the CDR3 is 16 residues. The germline CDR1 and CDR2 sequences are SGHAT and FQNNGV. The CDR3 sequence: CASSLWREGLTGELFF. CDR3 in DNA: TGTGCCAGCAGCTTATGGCGGGAGGGACTTACCGGGGAGCTGTTTTTT.

This clonotype was counted a few times. The V call is TRBV28, the J call TRBJ1-1; possibly TRBD1 for D (6 bases). V was trimmed by 6 bases and J by 3 bases, leaving 14 bases between them. The CDR3 runs to 14 residues. CDR1 MDHEN and CDR2 SYDVKM come from the germline V gene. The CDR3: CASSQQGGDTEAFF. Here the CDR3 DNA reads TGTGCCAGCAGCCAACAGGGAGGCGACACTGAAGCTTTCTTT.

The chain employs TRBV28 and TRBJ2-2; the D gene is possibly TRBD2 (6 bases). The ends were cut back, 10 bases at V and 5 bases at J, with 17 bases in the middle. This CDR3 is 14 amino acids long. Germline CDR1 is MDHEN and CDR2 is SYDVKM. DNA of the CDR3: TGTGCCACCCGGGCAGGGAGGAAAACCGGGGAGCTGTTTTTT. Residues: CATRAGRKTGELFF.

This clonotype was counted ten times or more. The chain carries TRBV10-3 and TRBJ1-2, with D unresolved. The CDR3 is made up of 16 amino acids. Germline lookup yields CDR1 ENHRY and CDR2 SYGVKD. Trimming removed 6 bases from V and 6 bases from J, with 23 bases in between. CDR3 loop: CAISPTPAPPQNGYTF. As DNA, the CDR3 is TGTGCCATCAGCCCAACACCCGCGCCGCCCCAAAATGGCTACACCTTC.

This clonotype was detected many times. The genes are TRBV20-1 and TRBJ2-7; TRBD1 is a possible D gene (6 bases). The CDR3 spans 14 residues. V was shortened by 3 bases and J by 5 bases, with 17 bases between the two germline ends. The germline gives CDR1 DFQATT, CDR2 SNEGSKA (reference sequence). In DNA, the CDR3 is TGCAGTGCTAGGCCAGGCCAGGGGATCCACGAGCAGTACTTC. Encoded protein: CSARPGQGIHEQYF.

V is TRBV3-1 and J is TRBJ1-5; no clear D gene. The V gene lost 5 bases and the J gene lost 1 base, with 18 bases spanning the gap. Per germline, CDR1 LGHDT and CDR2 YNNKEL (reference sequence). The CDR3 is made up of 17 amino acids. CDR3: CASSSVPISESNQPQHF. In DNA form, the CDR3 reads TGTGCCAGCAGCTCGGTCCCCATAAGCGAGAGCAATCAGCCCCAGCATTTT.

The rearrangement joins TRBV30 to TRBJ1-2; D uncertain. CDR3 length: 11 amino acids. Germline-derived CDR1 and CDR2 are GTSNPN and SVGIG (reference sequence). V lost 4 bases, J lost 11 bases, and 14 bases lay in between. This CDR3 reads CAWNVLYGYTF. Here the CDR3 DNA reads TGTGCCTGGAATGTACTATACGGTTACACCTTC.

This clonotype was counted between two and nine times. V usage is TRBV19 and J usage is TRBJ1-1; maybe TRBD1 (5 bases). The CDR3 sequence is 15 residues long. Deletions cut 3 bases from V and 2 bases from J, with 13 bases between. Germline V gene data show CDR1 as LNHDA and CDR2 as SQIVND (reference sequence). This CDR3 reads CASSIGGGINTEAFF. The CDR3 coding sequence is TGTGCCAGTAGTATCGGCGGGGGGATCAACACTGAAGCTTTCTTT. Full variable domain (rest looked up from reference TRBV19 and TRBJ1-1): DGGITQSPKYLFRKEGQNVTLSCEQNLNHDAMYWYRQDPGQGLRLIYYSQIVNDFQKGDIAEGYSVSREKKESFPLTVTSAQKNPTAFYLCASSIGGGINTEAFFGQGTRLTVV.

V is TRBV12-3 or TRBV12-4 and J is TRBJ2-7; no reliable D call. The CDR3 has 12 residues. V was cut by 2 bases and J by 6 bases, with 8 bases left in between. The CDR3 loop is CASSLLVGEQYF. The CDR3 nucleotides are TGTGCCAGCAGTTTATTGGTGGGCGAGCAGTACTTC.

In its sample, this clonotype was seen a few times. The V call is TRBV19, the J call TRBJ2-6; D call uncertain. V gave up 8 bases and J gave up 4 bases, with 12 bases separating them. Germline V gives CDR1 LNHDA, CDR2 SQIVND (reference sequence). The CDR3 contains 14 residues. CDR3 protein: CASCTPGGANVLTF. CDR3 sequence (DNA): TGTGCCAGTTGTACTCCCGGAGGGGCCAACGTCCTGACTTTC.

This clonotype appeared many times. This chain connects TRBV5-1 to TRBJ1-2; 7 bases align to TRBD1. The ends lost 4 bases at V and 2 bases at J; junction bases unmatched: 14. Germline CDR1 is SGHRS and CDR2 is YFSETQ. This CDR3 has 17 amino acids. The CDR3 nucleotides are TGCGCCAGCAGCCTTACTCCGGGACAGAGCCACAACTATGGCTACACCTTC. Translating it yields CASSLTPGQSHNYGYTF.

This clonotype occurred many times. This rearrangement joins TRBV7-2 to TRBJ2-7; 8 nucleotides align to TRBD2. CDR1 is SGHTA, CDR2 FQGNSA, per germline. V was clipped by 7 bases and J by 2 bases; unmatched bases: 7. The CDR3 length is 14 residues. The CDR3 reads CASTGGTSAYEQYF. In nucleotides, the CDR3 is TGTGCCAGCACGGGGGGGACTAGTGCCTACGAGCAGTACTTC. The variable domain in full, completed from reference TRBV7-2 and TRBJ2-7, reads GAGVSQSPSNKVTEKGKDVELRCDPISGHTALYWYRQSLGQGLEFLIYFQGNSAPDKSGLPSDRFSAERTGGSVSTLTIQRTQQEDSAVYLCASTGGTSAYEQYFGPGTRLTVT.

The J gene is TRBJ1-1, the V gene TRBV5-1; 9 bases line up with TRBD1. V was pared by 3 bases and J by 1 base, with 7 bases of the junction left unmatched. Germline V gene lookup returns CDR1 SGHRS and CDR2 YFSETQ. This CDR3 spans 16 amino acids. The CDR3 DNA follows: TGCGCCAGCAGCTCGGACCCGGGACAGGGGAACACTGAAGCTTTCTTT. Protein product: CASSSDPGQGNTEAFF.

This chain uses TRBV19 with TRBJ2-1; 8 bases are shared with TRBD1. J was trimmed by 10 bases and V by 5 bases; bases with no gene match: 10. The CDR3 contains 14 residues. CDR1 and CDR2 (germline): LNHDA, SQIVND (reference sequence). The CDR3 bases are TGTGCCAGTAGTGGGACAGCCAACAGGGGGGAGCAGTTCTTC. Protein sequence: CASSGTANRGEQFF. The whole variable domain, filled in from reference TRBV19 and TRBJ2-1, reads DGGITQSPKYLFRKEGQNVTLSCEQNLNHDAMYWYRQDPGQGLRLIYYSQIVNDFQKGDIAEGYSVSREKKESFPLTVTSAQKNPTAFYLCASSGTANRGEQFFGPGTRLTVL.

This clonotype was recorded at least ten times. The V gene is TRBV11-3, the J gene TRBJ1-1; D remains ambiguous. CDR3 size: 16 residues. The germline V gene encodes CDR1 SGHNT and CDR2 YENEEA. The ends were cut back, 2 bases at V and 1 base at J, with 14 bases in the middle. In DNA form, the CDR3 reads TGTGCCAGCAGCTTAAACCCAGGCTATTGGAACACTGAAGCTTTCTTT. It is translated as CASSLNPGYWNTEAFF.

Many counts were recorded for this clonotype. The chain has TRBV7-2 and TRBJ1-2; TRBD1 might be the D (5 bases). Trimming removed 5 bases at V and 8 bases at J, with 21 bases between. Germline loops: CDR1 SGHTA, CDR2 FQGNSA. CDR3 length equals 15 residues. The CDR3, as DNA: TGTGCCAGCAGCCTGGGGGGGAACTCATATGGCGGCTACACCTTC. This encodes CASSLGGNSYGGYTF.

This clonotype was picked up many times. The DNA of the CDR3 is TGTGCCAGCAGAAGACTAGCGGGGGATCTCCTGAGCTTCCACGAGCAGTACTTC. Translating it yields CASRRLAGDLLSFHEQYF. V and J are TRBV11-2 and TRBJ2-7; TRBD2 agrees at 12 bases. CDR3 length equals 18 residues. Germline V gene sequence: CDR1 SGHAT, CDR2 FQNNGV. Trimming cost V 6 bases and J 5 bases; bases outside gene matches: 17.

This clonotype was recorded many times. V is TRBV6-2 or TRBV6-3 and J is TRBJ1-1; 8 positions agree with TRBD1. Germline V gives CDR1 MNHEY, CDR2 SVGEGT. Unmatched junction bases numbered 9, after V lost 5 bases and J lost 4 bases. This CDR3 spans 15 amino acids. The CDR3 bases are TGTGCCAGCAGTACAGGGGGGGTGATCGGCACTGAAGCTTTCTTT. It encodes CASSTGGVIGTEAFF.

This clonotype showed up many times. The V call is TRBV20-1, the J call TRBJ2-5; 7 positions agree with TRBD1. Germline CDR1 and CDR2: DFQATT and SNEGSKA (reference sequence). The length of the CDR3 is 14 residues. J was trimmed by 4 bases and V by 4 bases; bases with no gene match: 9. Here the CDR3 DNA reads TGCAGTGCTAAAAAGGGGGCGAGGAGAGAGACCCAGTACTTC. Protein: CSAKKGARRETQYF.

On this clonotype: Because it lacks the conserved phenylalanine or tryptophan at the end, this CDR3 is likely a read error. This chain uses TRBV18 with TRBJ1-1; D is possibly TRBD1 (5 bases). The CDR3 has 16 amino acids. Germline assignment: CDR1 KGHSH and CDR2 LQKENI. The V end was cut by 0 bases, the J end by 1 base, with 12 bases between. CDR3 in amino acids: CASSPPSRGWNTEAFL. The CDR3 bases are TGTGCCAGCTCACCACCTTCGCGGGGCTGGAACACTGAAGCTTTCCTT.

This clonotype was picked up many times. This chain connects TRBV29-1 to TRBJ2-7, with D uncertain. The CDR3 consists of 13 residues. Per germline, CDR1 SQVTM and CDR2 ANQGSEA. The V and J ends lost 5 bases and 0 bases respectively, with 11 bases between them. This chain's CDR3 is CSVFGSSSYEQYF. In nucleotides, the CDR3 is TGCAGCGTTTTCGGGTCTAGCTCCTACGAGCAGTACTTC.

This clonotype was detected many times. This chain links TRBV5-1 with TRBJ2-7; 9 positions match TRBD2. CDR3 length: 13 amino acids. Trimming took 5 bases from V and 4 from J; bases not matched to a gene: 4. Germline V CDR1 and CDR2: SGHRS, YFSETQ. The CDR3 is CASRTSGPYEQYF. In nucleotides, the CDR3 is TGCGCCAGCAGGACTAGCGGACCTTACGAGCAGTACTTC.

This clonotype was seen many times. The CDR3 region is CASSPRPRETQYF. In DNA form, the CDR3 reads TGTGCCAGCAGTCCCCGACCCCGGGAGACCCAGTACTTC. V is TRBV27 and J is TRBJ2-5; D remains ambiguous. The CDR3 spans 13 residues. The ends were cut back, 5 bases at V and 5 bases at J, with 12 bases in the middle. The germline gives CDR1 MNHEY, CDR2 SMNVEV (reference sequence).

This clonotype was seen ten or more times. The genes are TRBV6-5 and TRBJ1-5; D gene ambiguous. The CDR3 is 14 residues long. V lost 6 bases, J lost 1 base, and 10 bases lay in between. Germline V gene sequence: CDR1 MNHEY, CDR2 SVGAGI. This CDR3 reads CASRGGRSNQPQHF. CDR3 bases: TGTGCCAGCAGAGGAGGACGGAGCAATCAGCCCCAGCATTTT.

V gene TRBV12-3 or TRBV12-4 combines with J gene TRBJ2-5, with D possibly TRBD2 on 7 matching bases. The CDR3 contains 14 residues. Trimming shortened V by 5 bases and J by 5 bases, and 15 bases separated the two germline ends. This chain's CDR3 is CASSPQGRGETQYF. The CDR3 nucleotides read TGTGCCAGCAGTCCCCAGGGGCGGGGGGAGACCCAGTACTTC.